This TCR beta chain appears in the sequencing data of a study of response to subunit inactivated influenza vaccine. Points from the study as a whole: The study's authors posited that every seasonal influenza vaccination enlists few new T cells.

This clonotype occurred many times. Its antigen is unidentified. The CDR3 length is 17 residues. Trimming removed 2 bases from V and 2 bases from J, with 20 bases in between. Per the germline V gene, CDR1 is SQVTM and CDR2 is ANQGSEA. TCRdb fed the RT-PCR reads into MiXCR, producing one record per CDR3 protein. Of more than 700,000 distinct CDR3 sequences listed, 21% are singletons. This sample comprised PBMCs from blood, obtained roughly 5 days after vaccination. The chain recombines TRBV29-1 with TRBJ2-3, with D possibly being TRBD1 (6 bases). The TCR was taken from a man aged 50 to 59 who received an inactivated influenza vaccine. CDR3 amino acids: CSVESAGARGYTDTQYF. The CDR3 DNA reads TGCAGCGTTGAATCGGCAGGGGCTAGGGGTTACACAGATACGCAGTATTTT.